This T cell receptor beta chain was observed in a study of preoperative IRX-2 immunotherapy in early breast cancer. Clones were sequenced by immunoSEQ multiplex PCR, and TCRdb holds only the in-frame ones, with some missing. The sample has about 43,000 clones; around 96% are singletons. Germline CDR1 is LGHNA and CDR2 is YSLEER. Trimming cost V 3 bases and J 6 bases, with 12 bases left between them. The CDR3 sequence is 14 residues long. Noted treatment: preoperative locoregional IRX-2 cytokine immunotherapy. This phase Ib study tested locoregional IRX-2 cytokine immunotherapy given before surgery. Sequenced material: tumor tissue, taken after IRX-2 immunotherapy. This TCR derives from a human donor with breast cancer. The V gene is TRBV4-3, the J gene TRBJ2-1; the D is unclear. The CDR3 sequence: CASSHLGVGNEQFF. The CDR3 DNA reads TGCGCCAGCAGCCACCTTGGAGTCGGCAATGAGCAGTTCTTC.